The present TCR beta chain was sequenced within a study of T cell responses to AZD1222 COVID-19 vaccine. Clones were sequenced by immunoSEQ multiplex PCR, and TCRdb holds only the in-frame ones, with some missing. This table holds 80,000 to 100,000 clones, 80% to 90% found once. V was pared by 5 bases and J by 1 base, with 6 bases between. The CDR3 spans 14 residues. Germline V gene data show CDR1 as SGHVS and CDR2 as FQNEAQ. This sequence originates from an adult who received the AZD1222 COVID-19 vaccine. Material: peripheral blood, obtained 28 days after the second AZD1222 dose. The rearrangement uses TRBV7-8 and TRBJ2-6; weak D call: TRBD2 (5 bases). CDR3 bases: TGTGCCAGCAGCAGGAGGTCTGGGGCCAACGTCCTGACTTTC. It codes for CASSRRSGANVLTF.